Shown below are 32 T cell receptor beta chains from a single sample sequenced in a study of blood T cells in healthy people across ages. Through a sample-barcoded 5' primer and a J-beta primer mix, a second PCR was run for roughly 6 to 12 cycles. TCRdb reanalysed the 5' RACE reads using MiXCR and keeps one entry per CDR3 protein. This sample carries approximately 790,000 distinct CDR3 sequences, about 62% of them seen once, and the ten largest clones take 25% to 35%. The sample consisted of blood. The source is a man aged 25-40 years in good health.

This clonotype was recorded a few times. The rearrangement joins TRBV12-3 or TRBV12-4 to TRBJ2-3, with D hard to call. Trimming removed 5 bases from V and 5 bases from J, with 11 bases in between. CDR3 length equals 13 residues. The CDR3 DNA reads as TGTGCCAGCAGTCCCTTAATGGAAGATACGCAGTATTTT. Amino acid sequence: CASSPLMEDTQYF.

V gene TRBV7-2 combines with J gene TRBJ2-5; 8 nucleotides align to TRBD2. V was pared by 5 bases and J by 2 bases, with 10 bases of the junction left unmatched. CDR3 size: 16 residues. The germline V gene encodes CDR1 SGHTA and CDR2 FQGNSA. DNA for the CDR3: TGTGCCAGCAGCCCTTACCGGGGGGGAATTCAAGAGACCCAGTACTTC. Amino acids: CASSPYRGGIQETQYF.

The V and J genes are TRBV6-1 and TRBJ2-3, with 11 bases lining up with TRBD2. Germline V gene lookup returns CDR1 MNHNS and CDR2 SASEGT. Losses at the gene ends were 4 bases for V and 2 bases for J; bases not matched to a gene: 8. The CDR3 loop spans 17 amino acids. The CDR3 sequence is CASSGTSGSGYTDTQYF. DNA for the CDR3: TGTGCCAGCAGTGGAACTAGCGGGAGCGGTTACACAGATACGCAGTATTTT.

J is TRBJ2-7 and V is TRBV5-8; D uncertain. CDR3 length: 14 residues. Germline V gene sequence: CDR1 SGHTS, CDR2 YDEGEE. Between the trimmed V and J ends, which lost 2 bases and 0 bases, there was a span of 9 bases. The CDR3 sequence is CASSFQRPSYEQYF. CDR3 bases: TGTGCCAGCAGCTTCCAACGACCCTCCTACGAGCAGTACTTC.

This clonotype was detected a few times. The CDR3 loop is CASSLGPGEQFF. CDR3 DNA: TGTGCCAGCAGCTTGGGCCCCGGTGAGCAGTTCTTC. The rearrangement joins TRBV13 to TRBJ2-1; D ambiguous. The CDR3 loop spans 12 amino acids. Trimming took 3 bases from V and 9 from J, leaving 9 bases between them. Germline CDR1 reads PRHDT; CDR2 reads FYEKMQ (reference sequence).

This clonotype was found a few times. The rearrangement uses TRBV12-3 or TRBV12-4 and TRBJ2-7, with D hard to call. There are 13 residues in the CDR3. The V end was cut by 8 bases, the J end by 3 bases, with 14 bases between. For the CDR3, the DNA is TGTGCCAGCTCCTCTGGTCTCCTCTACGAGCAGTACTTC. Translated: CASSSGLLYEQYF.

The chain couples TRBV20-1 to TRBJ1-2; D not certain. The CDR3 is made up of 11 amino acids. Trimming pared 4 bases from V and 8 bases from J, leaving 11 bases between. Germline loops: CDR1 DFQATT, CDR2 SNEGSKA (reference sequence). CDR3 nucleotides: TGCAGTGCTAACCCGGTACGGGGCTACACCTTC. Protein product: CSANPVRGYTF.

The chain employs TRBV3-1 and TRBJ1-2; D gene uncertain. The CDR3 consists of 15 residues. The V end was cut by 0 bases, the J end by 8 bases, with 16 bases between. CDR1 LGHDT and CDR2 YNNKEL come from the germline V gene (reference sequence). CDR3 in DNA: TGTGCCAGCAGCCAAGAGACATTAACCCTGCGCGGCTACACCTTC. Translating it yields CASSQETLTLRGYTF. The complete variable domain, with remaining parts taken from reference TRBV3-1 and TRBJ1-2, reads DTAVSQTPKYLVTQMGNDKSIKCEQNLGHDTMYWYKQDSKKFLKIMFSYNNKELIINETVPNRFSPKSPDKAHLNLHINSLELGDSAVYFCASSQETLTLRGYTFGSGTRLTVV.

Details on this clonotype: A junction boundary mismatches the germline segment, possibly from a read error. This rearrangement joins TRBV28 to TRBJ2-7; 13 positions agree with TRBD2. This CDR3 spans 15 amino acids. The V gene's germline CDR1 is MDHEN and CDR2 SYDVKM. The CDR3 nucleotides are TGCGCCAGCAGTTCCAGACTAGCGGGGGGAGGCGAGCAGTACTTC. This gives the protein CASSSRLAGGGEQYF.

This chain connects TRBV29-1 to TRBJ2-7; 11 bases map to TRBD1. The germline CDR1 and CDR2 sequences are SQVTM and ANQGSEA. The CDR3 consists of 14 residues. J lost 7 bases, V lost 7 bases, and 12 bases had no gene match. The CDR3 sequence is CSALSGQGAREQYF. The DNA for the CDR3 is TGCAGCGCCCTTTCAGGACAGGGGGCGAGGGAGCAGTACTTC.

This chain links TRBV2 with TRBJ1-5, with D maybe TRBD1 (5 bases). The germline CDR1 and CDR2 sequences are SNHLY and FYNNEI. This CDR3 spans 13 amino acids. V was shortened by 8 bases and J by 6 bases, with 14 bases between the two germline ends. This chain's CDR3 is CASSTGGAQPQHF. CDR3 bases: TGTGCCAGCTCCACGGGTGGGGCTCAGCCCCAGCATTTT.

This clonotype was recorded at least ten times. V is TRBV20-1 and J is TRBJ2-3; D call uncertain. From germline, CDR1 is DFQATT and CDR2 SNEGSKA (reference sequence). This CDR3 contains 11 residues. Trimming removed 7 bases at V and 5 bases at J, with 10 bases between. The CDR3 spells CSVSREDTQYF. The CDR3 DNA sequence: TGCAGTGTTTCTCGAGAAGATACGCAGTATTTT.

This clonotype was detected a few times. V gene TRBV4-3 combines with J gene TRBJ2-7; tentative D call: TRBD1 (5 bases). Trimming shortened V by 0 bases and J by 5 bases, and 14 bases separated the two germline ends. This CDR3 has 15 amino acids. Per germline, CDR1 LGHNA and CDR2 YSLEER. The CDR3 reads CASSQEPRVMNEQYF. CDR3 nucleotide sequence: TGCGCCAGCAGCCAAGAACCCAGGGTGATGAACGAGCAGTACTTC.

The CDR3 nucleotides read TGTGCCAGCAGCTTGCACGATCGGGGGGAGACCCAGTACTTC. Translated, it gives CASSLHDRGETQYF. This chain connects TRBV7-9 to TRBJ2-5; perhaps TRBD2 as D (6 bases). Germline-derived CDR1 and CDR2 are SEHNR and FQNEAQ (reference sequence). The germline V and J ends were trimmed by 3 bases and 5 bases, with 13 bases remaining between them. The CDR3 runs to 14 residues.

V and J are TRBV5-6 and TRBJ2-3; D is perhaps TRBD2 (5 bases). Trimming left V 3 bases short and J 5 bases short, with 25 bases between. The germline gives CDR1 SGHDT, CDR2 YYEEEE. The CDR3 has 18 amino acids. CDR3 region: CASSSDPLWAGLKDTQYF. CDR3 coding DNA: TGTGCCAGCAGCTCAGATCCTCTTTGGGCAGGACTTAAAGATACGCAGTATTTT.

In its sample, this clonotype was seen once. This chain connects TRBV2 to TRBJ2-1; D unresolved. This CDR3 is built from 15 residues. V was trimmed by 1 base and J by 0 bases, leaving 7 bases between them. Germline V gene lookup returns CDR1 SNHLY and CDR2 FYNNEI. The CDR3 nucleotides read TGTGCCAGCAGTGAAGTAGGGCCCTCCTACAATGAGCAGTTCTTC. Its translation is CASSEVGPSYNEQFF. Looking up the rest from reference TRBV2 and TRBJ2-1 gives the full variable domain: EPEVTQTPSHQVTQMGQEVILRCVPISNHLYFYWYRQILGQKVEFLVSFYNNEISEKSEIFDDQFSVERPDGSNFTLKIRSTKLEDSAMYFCASSEVGPSYNEQFFGPGTRLTVL.

This chain joins TRBV2 and TRBJ1-5, with TRBD1 as a possible D gene (5 bases). Germline assignment: CDR1 SNHLY and CDR2 FYNNEI. The CDR3 covers 14 residues. V was cut by 6 bases and J by 7 bases, with 16 bases left in between. For the CDR3, the DNA is TGTGCCAGCAGGGAACAAGGGAGGGGCCAGCCCCAGCATTTT. Translated, it gives CASREQGRGQPQHF. Full variable domain (remainder filled in from reference TRBV2 and TRBJ1-5): EPEVTQTPSHQVTQMGQEVILRCVPISNHLYFYWYRQILGQKVEFLVSFYNNEISEKSEIFDDQFSVERPDGSNFTLKIRSTKLEDSAMYFCASREQGRGQPQHFGDGTRLSIL.

In its sample, this clonotype was seen once. This chain links TRBV4-3 with TRBJ2-3, with D unresolved. Per germline, CDR1 LGHNA and CDR2 YSLEER. The length of the CDR3 is 14 residues. Trimming removed 1 base at V and 5 bases at J, with 10 bases between. Here the CDR3 DNA reads TGCGCCAGCAGCCAAGCCCCGGCTCTAGATACGCAGTATTTT. Protein sequence: CASSQAPALDTQYF.

V is TRBV20-1 and J is TRBJ2-3; D gene uncertain. The CDR3 has 13 amino acids. Germline lookup yields CDR1 DFQATT and CDR2 SNEGSKA (reference sequence). Trimming cost V 6 bases and J 4 bases, with 14 bases left between them. CDR3 sequence (DNA): TGCAGTGCCGTGGAAAGTGGGGCAGATACGCAGTATTTT. Protein product: CSAVESGADTQYF.

V is TRBV7-2 and J is TRBJ2-3; D not resolved. V was clipped by 1 base and J by 1 base, with 12 bases between them. Germline V gene sequence: CDR1 SGHTA, CDR2 FQGNSA. There are 16 residues in the CDR3. CDR3 region: CASSLGGGIRTDTQYF. Here the CDR3 DNA reads TGTGCCAGCAGCTTAGGAGGTGGTATTCGCACAGATACGCAGTATTTT.

This clonotype is a singleton in its sample. The rearrangement uses TRBV6-6 and TRBJ2-4; 9 nucleotides line up with TRBD2. The last part of the DNA fits TRBJ2-5 better; the J call may be wrong. Per germline, CDR1 MNHNY and CDR2 SVGAGI (reference sequence). The length of the CDR3 is 15 residues. The CDR3 loop reads CASSFGRGGSETQYF. In nucleotides, the CDR3 is TGTGCCAGCAGTTTCGGGCGGGGGGGTTCAGAGACCCAGTACTTC.

The rearrangement links TRBV7-3 to TRBJ2-4; maybe TRBD2 (6 bases). This CDR3 region has 16 residues. Germline V gives CDR1 SGHTA, CDR2 FQGTGA. V gave up 4 bases and J gave up 3 bases, with 16 bases separating them. CDR3 region: CASSSETGVNKNIQYF. The CDR3 DNA reads TGTGCCAGCAGCTCCGAAACGGGGGTTAACAAAAACATTCAGTACTTC.

This clonotype appeared a few times. This CDR3 reads CSATQDQETQYF. DNA for the CDR3: TGCAGTGCTACGCAGGACCAAGAGACCCAGTACTTC. The chain joins TRBV20-1 to TRBJ2-5; no reliable D call. The CDR3 is 12 residues long. V was shortened by 4 bases and J by 0 bases, with 6 bases between the two germline ends. Looked up from germline, CDR1 is DFQATT and CDR2 is SNEGSKA (reference sequence).

The chain couples TRBV20-1 to TRBJ1-1; the match to TRBD1 covers 10 bases. The CDR3 extends over 12 amino acids. Germline values: CDR1 DFQATT, CDR2 SNEGSKA (reference sequence). The J segment lost 4 bases and the V segment lost 5 bases, leaving 1 base of the junction unmatched. CDR3 sequence: CSAWTGGTEAFF. The DNA of the CDR3 is TGCAGTGCTTGGACAGGGGGCACTGAAGCTTTCTTT.

In regard to this clonotype: One end of the junction fails to match germline, which may point to a read error. This chain joins TRBV4-2 and TRBJ2-4; weak D call: TRBD2 (6 bases). The J call may not be correct, given that the DNA end is closer to TRBJ2-5. The CDR3 runs 17 residues. Per germline, CDR1 LGHNA and CDR2 YNFKEQ. CDR3 region: CANSQEPTGVLQETQYF. Written as DNA, the CDR3 is TGTGCCAACAGCCAAGAGCCAACGGGGGTGCTACAAGAGACCCAGTACTTC.

The genes are TRBV6-5 and TRBJ2-5; no clear D gene. The DNA matches TRBJ2-7 better at its end, which makes the J call doubtful. The CDR3 has 14 amino acids. CDR1 is MNHEY and CDR2 is SVGAGI in the germline V gene. The CDR3 DNA reads as TGTGCCAGCAGTTACGGATTGGAAGGAGACGAGCAGTACTTC. This translates into CASSYGLEGDEQYF.

The V and J genes are TRBV20-1 and TRBJ1-2, with D perhaps TRBD1 (5 bases). The V gene's germline CDR1 is DFQATT and CDR2 SNEGSKA (reference sequence). With 2 bases removed from V and 3 bases from J, the gap between germline ends came to 10 bases. The CDR3 length is 13 residues. CDR3 bases: TGCAGTGCTAGAAGCGGGGGAGACTATGGCTACACCTTC. This gives the protein CSARSGGDYGYTF.

The chain joins TRBV10-3 to TRBJ2-5; D unclear. CDR3 length: 14 amino acids. Germline V gene sequence: CDR1 ENHRY, CDR2 SYGVKD. V was clipped by 0 bases and J by 1 base, with 6 bases between them. CDR3 bases: TGTGCCATCAGTGAGTCGGCAGTCCAAGAGACCCAGTACTTC. The encoded protein is CAISESAVQETQYF.

Only a few counts were recorded for this clonotype. The rearrangement uses TRBV28 and TRBJ2-5; the D gene is possibly TRBD1 (5 bases). The CDR3 spans 14 residues. Looked up from germline, CDR1 is MDHEN and CDR2 is SYDVKM. The V gene lost 3 bases and the J gene lost 5 bases, with 13 bases spanning the gap. Here the CDR3 DNA reads TGTGCCAGCAGTTTGAAGTTCAGGGCTGAGACCCAGTACTTC. Its protein is CASSLKFRAETQYF.

The chain employs TRBV12-3 or TRBV12-4 and TRBJ2-4, with D perhaps matching TRBD2 (6 bases). The better agreement between TRBJ2-7 and the DNA end casts doubt on the J call. The CDR3 has 15 residues. CDR3 protein: CASSHPRGNAYEQYF. In nucleotides, the CDR3 is TGTGCCAGCAGTCACCCCCGGGGGAATGCCTACGAGCAGTACTTC.

In this sample, this clonotype turned up a few times. The chain joins TRBV6-5 to TRBJ1-2, with 8 bases that match TRBD1. This CDR3 spans 15 amino acids. V was pared by 6 bases and J by 4 bases, with 10 bases of the junction left unmatched. Germline CDR1 reads MNHEY; CDR2 reads SVGAGI. The CDR3 region has the DNA TGTGCCAGCAGGCACCGGACAGGGTCCCCCTATGGCTACACCTTC. It codes for CASRHRTGSPYGYTF.

About this clonotype itself: A much larger clone lies one base from this, so it may be a read error. The V call is TRBV7-2, the J call TRBJ2-7; D not certain. The CDR3 covers 14 residues. Germline CDR1 reads SGHTA; CDR2 reads FQGNSA. V lost 5 bases, J lost 0 bases, and 11 bases lay in between. The CDR3 spells CASSASQNSYEQYF. For the CDR3, the DNA is TGTGCCAGCAGCGCAAGCCAAAACTCCTACGAGCAGTACTTC.